These 30 T cell receptor beta chains were all obtained from the same sample, sequenced in a study of glioma-infiltrating T cells after dendritic cell vaccination. The sample's time point: after dendritic cell vaccination, including at tumor progression/relapse. Sequencing was performed with immunoSEQ multiplex PCR; in TCRdb, only in-frame clones are kept and a portion is missing. The table lists roughly 100,000 clones, about 90% of them singletons, with over 2.5% in the top ten. The specimen was blood, collected after dendritic cell vaccination. The receptors here all came from a human donor with glioblastoma.

The chain has TRBV18 and TRBJ2-7, with 11 bases matching TRBD1. CDR3 length: 15 amino acids. Germline V CDR1 and CDR2: KGHSH, LQKENI. Trimming at V came to 3 bases and at J to 3 bases, leaving 4 bases not matched to a gene. The CDR3: CASSPGQGAGYEQYF. The CDR3 DNA reads TGTGCCAGCTCACCTGGACAGGGGGCCGGCTACGAGCAGTACTTC.

This clone came up once. The chain couples TRBV5-1 to TRBJ2-3; tentative D call: TRBD1 (7 bases). The V gene's germline CDR1 is SGHRS and CDR2 YFSETQ. V lost 4 bases to trimming and J lost 4 bases, with 22 bases between them. This CDR3 has 17 residues. CDR3 DNA sequence: TGCGCCAGCAGCCTCGGGCTCGGAGGGGGCGCCGCAGATACGCAGTATTTT. It translates to CASSLGLGGGAADTQYF.

V and J are TRBV6-1 and TRBJ1-4; 9 nucleotides agree with TRBD1. The CDR3 consists of 14 residues. The trim removed 5 bases at V and 7 bases at J, leaving 5 bases unmatched. The germline gives CDR1 MNHNS, CDR2 SASEGT. The CDR3 nucleotides read TGTGCCAGCAGTCAACAGGGGGCGGTTGAAAAACTGTTTTTT. Translated, it gives CASSQQGAVEKLFF.

This clone was detected a few times. The chain is built from TRBV10-3 and TRBJ1-3; D not resolved. The CDR3 is 14 residues long. The V gene lost 7 bases and the J gene lost 0 bases, with 10 bases spanning the gap. In germline, CDR1 is ENHRY, CDR2 SYGVKD. The CDR3 loop is CAITGDSSGNTIYF. The CDR3 DNA sequence: TGTGCCATCACCGGTGATAGCTCTGGAAACACCATATATTTT.

The chain has TRBV30 and TRBJ1-1, with 9 bases lining up with TRBD1. The CDR3 is made up of 13 amino acids. The germline V gene encodes CDR1 GTSNPN and CDR2 SVGIG (reference sequence). V was clipped by 7 bases and J by 3 bases; unmatched bases: 6. The CDR3 loop is CALKDRGYTEAFF. CDR3 DNA: TGTGCCTTAAAGGACAGGGGATACACTGAAGCTTTCTTT.

As DNA, the CDR3 is TGTGCCAGCAGCTCGATCAGGGATGGCTACACCTTC. Translation: CASSSIRDGYTF. V gene TRBV28 combines with J gene TRBJ1-2; TRBD1 might be the D (5 bases). This CDR3 has 12 amino acids. Trimming took 6 bases from V and 6 from J, leaving 11 bases between them. From germline, CDR1 is MDHEN and CDR2 SYDVKM.

This chain uses TRBV27 with TRBJ2-1, with 8 bases identical to TRBD1. J lost 3 bases, V lost 3 bases, and 4 bases had no gene match. Germline CDR1 MNHEY, CDR2 SMNVEV (reference sequence). This CDR3 spans 15 amino acids. The CDR3 loop is CASSLQGANYNEQFF. As DNA, the CDR3 is TGTGCCAGCAGTTTGCAGGGGGCTAACTACAATGAGCAGTTCTTC.

CDR3 sequence: CASSLAGSQETQYF. The CDR3 nucleotides are TGTGCCAGCAGCTTAGCAGGGAGCCAAGAGACCCAGTACTTC. V gene TRBV7-6 combines with J gene TRBJ2-5; possibly TRBD2 for D (5 bases). Per germline, CDR1 SGHVS and CDR2 FNYEAQ. The CDR3 runs to 14 residues. V dropped 0 bases and J dropped 1 base, with 6 bases sitting between them.

V gene TRBV30 combines with J gene TRBJ2-3, with 7 bases that match TRBD2. Germline values: CDR1 GTSNPN, CDR2 SVGIG (reference sequence). The CDR3 extends over 11 amino acids. The V and J ends lost 7 bases and 8 bases, in that order; junction bases with no gene match: 6. The CDR3 sequence is CALGGGGTQYF. The CDR3 nucleotides are TGTGCCTTGGGAGGCGGGGGTACGCAGTATTTT. Supplemented by reference TRBV30 and TRBJ2-3, the full variable domain reads SQTIHQWPATLVQPVGSPLSLECTVEGTSNPNLYWYRQAAGRGLQLLFYSVGIGQISSEVPQNLSASRPQDRQFILSSKKLLLSDSGFYLCALGGGGTQYFGPGTRLTVL.

In its sample, this clone was seen a few times. V usage is TRBV6-5 and J usage is TRBJ2-3; possibly TRBD1 for D (5 bases). The CDR3 loop spans 15 amino acids. V was pared by 0 bases and J by 6 bases, with 13 bases between. Germline assignment: CDR1 MNHEY and CDR2 SVGAGI. Here the CDR3 reads CASSYSKGSVDTQYF. The CDR3 DNA sequence: TGTGCCAGCAGTTACTCAAAGGGGTCGGTGGATACGCAGTATTTT.

Note on this clone: Other DNA sequences within the sample encode an identical CDR3. This chain connects TRBV30 to TRBJ1-5; D might be TRBD1 (6 bases). This CDR3 has 18 residues. Looked up from germline, CDR1 is GTSNPN and CDR2 is SVGIG (reference sequence). The V and J ends lost 1 base and 6 bases respectively, with 25 bases between them. DNA of the CDR3: TGTGCCTGGAGTGCAAGAGGGGGTACAGGCGGTCGGGGTCAGCCCCAGCATTTT. Translated: CAWSARGGTGGRGQPQHF.

This rearrangement joins TRBV20-1 to TRBJ1-1; no firm D call. V gave up 4 bases and J gave up 5 bases, with 8 bases separating them. Germline CDR1 and CDR2: DFQATT and SNEGSKA (reference sequence). This CDR3 has 11 residues. The CDR3 region is CSATNGTEAFF. Here the CDR3 DNA reads TGCAGTGCTACCAACGGGACTGAAGCTTTCTTT.

V and J are TRBV19 and TRBJ1-1; D is unclear. V lost 3 bases and J 2 bases, leaving 10 bases between the germline ends. CDR1 LNHDA and CDR2 SQIVND come from the germline V gene (reference sequence). This CDR3 spans 14 amino acids. For the CDR3, the DNA is TGTGCCAGTAGTATCTGGGCTCTTAACACTGAAGCTTTCTTT. It is translated as CASSIWALNTEAFF.

V and J are TRBV11-3 and TRBJ2-7; D not resolved. V lost 6 bases and J lost 5, with 20 bases in between. This CDR3 is built from 15 residues. The germline V gene encodes CDR1 SGHNT and CDR2 YENEEA. This chain's CDR3 is CASSRDSTLAHEQYF. CDR3 DNA sequence: TGTGCCAGCAGTCGAGACTCCACCTTGGCTCACGAGCAGTACTTC.

A remark on this clone: Within the sample, other DNA sequences also encode this same CDR3. The CDR3 DNA follows: TGCGCCAGCAGCCCCGGGACATCACAAGAGACCCAGTACTTC. It translates to CASSPGTSQETQYF. J is TRBJ2-5 and V is TRBV5-1, with D possibly being TRBD1 (6 bases). V lost 4 bases to trimming and J lost 2 bases, with 12 bases between them. This CDR3 has 14 residues. Germline values: CDR1 SGHRS, CDR2 YFSETQ.

This chain joins TRBV19 and TRBJ2-7; D remains unclear. The length of the CDR3 is 13 residues. The V gene's germline CDR1 is LNHDA and CDR2 SQIVND (reference sequence). V was pared by 1 base and J by 3 bases, with 7 bases between. The CDR3 loop reads CASSIGSLYEQYF. CDR3 in DNA: TGTGCCAGTAGTATAGGTTCCCTCTACGAGCAGTACTTC.

The chain employs TRBV9 and TRBJ2-1; the match to TRBD2 covers 8 bases. CDR1 is SGDLS, CDR2 YYNGEE, per germline. J lost 2 bases, V lost 3 bases, and 4 bases had no gene match. CDR3 length equals 15 residues. The CDR3 region is CASSGTSGTYNEQFF. Here the CDR3 DNA reads TGTGCCAGCAGCGGTACTAGCGGAACCTACAATGAGCAGTTCTTC.

V gene TRBV27 combines with J gene TRBJ2-3; 8 nucleotides agree with TRBD2. This CDR3 has 15 amino acids. Trimming removed 3 bases from V and 9 bases from J; junction bases left unmatched: 11. The V gene's germline CDR1 is MNHEY and CDR2 SMNVEV (reference sequence). The CDR3 DNA reads as TGTGCCAGCAGTTTCCGGGAGGGAACGACGACGACGCAGTATTTT. Protein: CASSFREGTTTTQYF.

This chain joins TRBV27 and TRBJ1-2; D unresolved. Trimming shortened V by 7 bases and J by 6 bases, and 18 bases separated the two germline ends. The CDR3 has 14 residues. Germline V gene lookup returns CDR1 MNHEY and CDR2 SMNVEV (reference sequence). The CDR3 sequence: CASKKEGYPDGYTF. The CDR3 nucleotides read TGTGCCAGCAAAAAGGAGGGATACCCGGATGGCTACACCTTC.

The sample holds one count of this clone. The rearrangement uses TRBV5-1 and TRBJ2-3, with 7 nucleotides matching TRBD2. The CDR3 is made up of 14 amino acids. J was trimmed by 5 bases and V by 4 bases; bases with no gene match: 7. Germline CDR1 is SGHRS and CDR2 is YFSETQ. In nucleotides, the CDR3 is TGCGCCAGCAGCGAGGGAGGGCCCGTAGATACGCAGTATTTT. This sequence encodes CASSEGGPVDTQYF.

This clone was observed once. V is TRBV11-2 and J is TRBJ2-7; possibly TRBD1 for D (6 bases). This CDR3 has 13 residues. The germline V gene encodes CDR1 SGHAT and CDR2 FQNNGV. Trimming left V 2 bases short and J 6 bases short, with 11 bases between. CDR3 in amino acids: CASSLNLGGEQYF. As DNA, the CDR3 is TGTGCCAGCAGCTTAAACTTAGGGGGCGAGCAGTACTTC.

V usage is TRBV4-1 and J usage is TRBJ2-3, with TRBD2 as a possible D gene (5 bases). This CDR3 spans 13 amino acids. The V end was cut by 1 base, the J end by 6 bases, with 8 bases between. Germline CDR1 MGHRA, CDR2 YSYEKL. The CDR3 DNA reads as TGCGCCAGCAGCCAAGGGCGAGGGGATACGCAGTATTTT. Its translation: CASSQGRGDTQYF.

The chain links TRBV19 to TRBJ1-2; maybe TRBD1 (6 bases). The CDR3 loop spans 18 amino acids. The germline V gene encodes CDR1 LNHDA and CDR2 SQIVND (reference sequence). The ends were cut back, 7 bases at V and 0 bases at J, with 24 bases in the middle. CDR3 bases: TGTGCCAGTACCCTATGGGGCCGGACAGAGAAAACTAACTATGGCTACACCTTC. This translates into CASTLWGRTEKTNYGYTF.

V and J are TRBV4-1 and TRBJ2-7; maybe TRBD2 (5 bases). The germline V gene encodes CDR1 MGHRA and CDR2 YSYEKL. This CDR3 region has 16 residues. V gave up 4 bases and J gave up 2 bases, with 18 bases separating them. The DNA of the CDR3 is TGCGCCAGCAGCCCCGGCCGAGCTCGGGGAGCCTACGAGCAGTACTTC. Residues: CASSPGRARGAYEQYF.

This chain uses TRBV5-1 with TRBJ2-5; a possible D gene is TRBD1 (6 bases). The germline V gene encodes CDR1 SGHRS and CDR2 YFSETQ. This CDR3 is 13 amino acids long. Trimming removed 3 bases at V and 2 bases at J, with 8 bases between. CDR3 bases: TGCGCCAGCAGCTGGACAGTACAAGAGACCCAGTACTTC. Amino acid sequence: CASSWTVQETQYF.

This clone was recorded a few times. The chain links TRBV30 to TRBJ1-2; TRBD1 matches at 7 bases. The CDR3 loop spans 13 amino acids. Germline CDR1 and CDR2: GTSNPN and SVGIG (reference sequence). V lost 0 bases, J lost 8 bases, and 6 bases stayed unmatched. DNA of the CDR3: TGTGCCTGGAGTGTAAAGGGGGCTGCGGGCTACACCTTC. Translating gives CAWSVKGAAGYTF.

The V and J genes are TRBV2 and TRBJ2-1; no definite D call. The germline V and J ends were trimmed by 6 bases and 5 bases, with 11 bases remaining between them. From germline, CDR1 is SNHLY and CDR2 FYNNEI. This CDR3 contains 13 residues. This chain's CDR3 is CASSVDNDNEQFF. The CDR3 region has the DNA TGTGCCAGCAGCGTCGACAACGACAATGAGCAGTTCTTC. Full variable domain (remainder filled in from reference TRBV2 and TRBJ2-1): EPEVTQTPSHQVTQMGQEVILRCVPISNHLYFYWYRQILGQKVEFLVSFYNNEISEKSEIFDDQFSVERPDGSNFTLKIRSTKLEDSAMYFCASSVDNDNEQFFGPGTRLTVL.

The chain carries TRBV2 and TRBJ1-2; weak D call: TRBD1 (6 bases). From germline, CDR1 is SNHLY and CDR2 FYNNEI. The CDR3 contains 14 residues. Trimming cost V 2 bases and J 7 bases, with 14 bases left between them. CDR3 region: CASSEKQGFSGYTF. CDR3 nucleotide sequence: TGTGCCAGCAGTGAAAAACAGGGCTTTAGTGGCTACACCTTC.

The genes are TRBV6-5 and TRBJ2-7; weak D call: TRBD2 (5 bases). There are 13 residues in the CDR3. Germline CDR1 MNHEY, CDR2 SVGAGI. V was cut by 0 bases and J by 5 bases, with 8 bases left in between. The CDR3 is CASSYSGSHEQYF. CDR3 nucleotides: TGTGCCAGCAGTTACTCAGGGAGCCACGAGCAGTACTTC.

The chain links TRBV2 to TRBJ1-2, with D possibly being TRBD1 (5 bases). The V gene's germline CDR1 is SNHLY and CDR2 FYNNEI. Trimming stripped 6 bases from V and 5 bases from J, with 10 bases between. The CDR3 runs 12 residues. The DNA for the CDR3 is TGTGCCAGCAGGGACACGTGGTATGGCTACACCTTC. Translating gives CASRDTWYGYTF.